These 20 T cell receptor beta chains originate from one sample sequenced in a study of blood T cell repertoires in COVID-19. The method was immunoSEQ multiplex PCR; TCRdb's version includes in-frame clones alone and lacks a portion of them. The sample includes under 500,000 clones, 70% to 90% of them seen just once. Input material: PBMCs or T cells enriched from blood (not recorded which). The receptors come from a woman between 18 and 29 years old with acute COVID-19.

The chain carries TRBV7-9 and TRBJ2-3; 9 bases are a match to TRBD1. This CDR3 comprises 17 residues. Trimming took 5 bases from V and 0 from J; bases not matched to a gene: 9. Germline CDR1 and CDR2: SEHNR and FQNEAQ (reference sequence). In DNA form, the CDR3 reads TGTGCCAGCAGCAGTCTTCGACAGGGGGTTAGCACAGATACGCAGTATTTT. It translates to CASSSLRQGVSTDTQYF.

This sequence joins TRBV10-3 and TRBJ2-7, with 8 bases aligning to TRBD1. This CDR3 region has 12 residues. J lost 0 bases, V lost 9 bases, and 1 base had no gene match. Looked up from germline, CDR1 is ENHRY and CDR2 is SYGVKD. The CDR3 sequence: CAMGQDSYEQYF. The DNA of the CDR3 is TGTGCCATGGGACAGGACTCCTACGAGCAGTACTTC.

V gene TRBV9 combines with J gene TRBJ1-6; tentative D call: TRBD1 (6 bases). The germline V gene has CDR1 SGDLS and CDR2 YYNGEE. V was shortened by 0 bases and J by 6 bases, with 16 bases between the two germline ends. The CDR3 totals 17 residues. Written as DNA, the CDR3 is TGTGCCAGCAGCGTAGTCGTATTTGACAGGCTTAATTCACCCCTCCACTTT. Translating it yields CASSVVVFDRLNSPLHF.

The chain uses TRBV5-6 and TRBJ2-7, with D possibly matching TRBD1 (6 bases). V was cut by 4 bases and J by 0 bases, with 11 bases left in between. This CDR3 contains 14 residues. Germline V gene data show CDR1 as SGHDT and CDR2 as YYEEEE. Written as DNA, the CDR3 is TGTGCCAGCAGCCCGGACAGAATCTCCTACGAGCAGTACTTC. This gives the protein CASSPDRISYEQYF.

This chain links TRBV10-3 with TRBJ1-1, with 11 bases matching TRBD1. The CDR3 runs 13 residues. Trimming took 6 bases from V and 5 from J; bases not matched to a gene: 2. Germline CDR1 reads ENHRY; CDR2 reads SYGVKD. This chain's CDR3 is CAIRGTGGTEAFF. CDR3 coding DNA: TGTGCCATCAGGGGGACAGGGGGAACTGAAGCTTTCTTT.

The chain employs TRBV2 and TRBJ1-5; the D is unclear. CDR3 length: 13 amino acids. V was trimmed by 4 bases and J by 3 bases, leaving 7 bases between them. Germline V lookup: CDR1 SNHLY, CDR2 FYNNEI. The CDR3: CASSVDTNQPQHF. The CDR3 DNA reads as TGTGCCAGCAGTGTAGACACCAATCAGCCCCAGCATTTT.

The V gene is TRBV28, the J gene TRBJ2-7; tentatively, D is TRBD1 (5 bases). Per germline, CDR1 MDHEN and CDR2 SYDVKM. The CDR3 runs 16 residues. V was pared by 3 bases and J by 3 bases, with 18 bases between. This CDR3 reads CASSFIATATYYEQYF. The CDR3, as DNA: TGTGCCAGCAGTTTCATCGCGACAGCGACCTACTACGAGCAGTACTTC. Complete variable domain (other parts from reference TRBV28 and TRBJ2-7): DVKVTQSSRYLVKRTGEKVFLECVQDMDHENMFWYRQDPGLGLRLIYFSYDVKMKEKGDIPEGYSVSREKKERFSLILESASTNQTSMYLCASSFIATATYYEQYFGPGTRLTVT.

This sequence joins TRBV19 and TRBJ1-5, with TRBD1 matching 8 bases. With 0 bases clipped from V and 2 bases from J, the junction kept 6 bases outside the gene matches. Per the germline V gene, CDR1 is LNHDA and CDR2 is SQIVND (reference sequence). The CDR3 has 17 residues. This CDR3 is CASSIDPAGQGNQPQHF. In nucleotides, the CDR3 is TGTGCCAGTAGTATAGATCCGGCGGGACAGGGCAATCAGCCCCAGCATTTT.

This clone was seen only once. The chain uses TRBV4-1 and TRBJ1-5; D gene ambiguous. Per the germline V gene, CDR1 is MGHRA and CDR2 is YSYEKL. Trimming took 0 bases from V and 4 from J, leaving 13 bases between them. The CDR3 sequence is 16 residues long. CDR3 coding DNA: TGCGCCAGCAGCCAAGATACGGTTTACAGTAATCAGCCCCAGCATTTT. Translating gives CASSQDTVYSNQPQHF.

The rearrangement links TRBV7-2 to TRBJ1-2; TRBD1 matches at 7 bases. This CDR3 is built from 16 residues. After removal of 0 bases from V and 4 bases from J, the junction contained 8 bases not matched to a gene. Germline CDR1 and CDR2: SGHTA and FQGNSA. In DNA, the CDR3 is TGTGCCAGCAGCTTAGCCAAGACAGGGATTGGCTATGGCTACACCTTC. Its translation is CASSLAKTGIGYGYTF.

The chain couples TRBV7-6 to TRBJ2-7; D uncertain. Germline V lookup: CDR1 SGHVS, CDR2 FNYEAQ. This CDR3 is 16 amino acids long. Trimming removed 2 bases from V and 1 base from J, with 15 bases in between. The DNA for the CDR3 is TGTGCCAGCAGCTTAAGTGGTCGCAGCGATTCCTACGAGCAGTACTTC. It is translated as CASSLSGRSDSYEQYF.

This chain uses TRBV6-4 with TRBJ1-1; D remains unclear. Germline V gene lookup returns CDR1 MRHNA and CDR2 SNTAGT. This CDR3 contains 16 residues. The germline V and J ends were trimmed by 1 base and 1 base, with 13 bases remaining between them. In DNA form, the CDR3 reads TGTGCCAGCAGTGACTTAGCCATGGTCGCGAACACTGAAGCTTTCTTT. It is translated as CASSDLAMVANTEAFF.

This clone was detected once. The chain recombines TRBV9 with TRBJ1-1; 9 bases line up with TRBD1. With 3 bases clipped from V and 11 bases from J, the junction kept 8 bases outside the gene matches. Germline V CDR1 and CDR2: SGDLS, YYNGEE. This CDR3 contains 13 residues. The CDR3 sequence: CASSGPGQGNAFF. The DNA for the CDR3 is TGTGCCAGCAGCGGACCGGGACAGGGTAATGCTTTCTTT.

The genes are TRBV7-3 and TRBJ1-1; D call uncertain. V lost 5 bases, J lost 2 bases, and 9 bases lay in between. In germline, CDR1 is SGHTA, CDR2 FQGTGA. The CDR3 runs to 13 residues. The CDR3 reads CASSTDYNTEAFF. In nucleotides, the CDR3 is TGTGCCAGCAGCACGGACTATAACACTGAAGCTTTCTTT.

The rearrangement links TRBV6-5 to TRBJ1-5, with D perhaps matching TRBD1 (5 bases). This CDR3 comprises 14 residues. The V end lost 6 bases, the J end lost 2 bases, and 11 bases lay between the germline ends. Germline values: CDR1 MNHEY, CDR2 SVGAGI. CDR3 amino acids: CASRGGQGNQPQHF. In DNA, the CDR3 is TGTGCCAGCAGGGGAGGACAAGGCAATCAGCCCCAGCATTTT.

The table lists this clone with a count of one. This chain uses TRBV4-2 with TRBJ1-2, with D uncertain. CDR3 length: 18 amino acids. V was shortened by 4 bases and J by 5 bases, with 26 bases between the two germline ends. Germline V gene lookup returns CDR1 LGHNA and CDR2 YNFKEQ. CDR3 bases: TGTGCCAGCAGCCCAGAAAGAAACTTGAGGTCCCGAGGGTATGGCTACACCTTC. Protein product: CASSPERNLRSRGYGYTF.

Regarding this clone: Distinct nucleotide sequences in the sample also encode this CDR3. CDR3 amino acids: CASRPSGHSGNTIYF. CDR3 nucleotides: TGTGCCAGCCGACCGTCAGGGCACTCTGGAAACACCATATATTTT. The chain couples TRBV6-5 to TRBJ1-3, with D perhaps matching TRBD1 (5 bases). This CDR3 is built from 15 residues. Trimming cost V 8 bases and J 0 bases, with 14 bases left between them. CDR1 and CDR2 (germline): MNHEY, SVGAGI.

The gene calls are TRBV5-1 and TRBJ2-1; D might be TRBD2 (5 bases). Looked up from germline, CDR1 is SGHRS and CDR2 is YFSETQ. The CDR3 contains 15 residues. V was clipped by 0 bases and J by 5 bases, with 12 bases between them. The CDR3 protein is CASSLESGRNNEQFF. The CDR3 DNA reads TGCGCCAGCAGCTTGGAGAGCGGCCGAAACAATGAGCAGTTCTTC. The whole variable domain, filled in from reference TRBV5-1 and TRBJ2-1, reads KAGVTQTPRYLIKTRGQQVTLSCSPISGHRSVSWYQQTPGQGLQFLFEYFSETQRNKGNFPGRFSGRQFSNSRSEMNVSTLELGDSALYLCASSLESGRNNEQFFGPGTRLTVL.

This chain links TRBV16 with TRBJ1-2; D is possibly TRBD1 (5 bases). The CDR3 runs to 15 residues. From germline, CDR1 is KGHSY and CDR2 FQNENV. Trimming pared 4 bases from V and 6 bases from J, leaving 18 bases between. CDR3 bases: TGTGCCAGCAGCCCTCCGGGGCAGGGAGGCCATGGCTACACCTTC. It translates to CASSPPGQGGHGYTF.

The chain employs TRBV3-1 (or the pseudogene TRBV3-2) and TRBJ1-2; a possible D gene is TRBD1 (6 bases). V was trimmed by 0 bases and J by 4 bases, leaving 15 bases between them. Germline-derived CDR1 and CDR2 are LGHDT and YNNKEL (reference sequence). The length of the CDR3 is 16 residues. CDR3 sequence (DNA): TGTGCCAGCAGCCAAGATTTGGGGGGGGCTAGCTATGGCTACACCTTC. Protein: CASSQDLGGASYGYTF.